Below, 19 T cell receptor beta chains from the same sample are listed, as sequenced in a study of blood T cell repertoires in COVID-19. Assay used: immunoSEQ multiplex PCR; TCRdb lists only in-frame clones, some missing. In the table there are tens of thousands of clones, about nine tenths of which are singletons. The sample taken for sequencing was peripheral blood. The receptors come from a man between 45 and 60 years old with acute or convalescent COVID-19.

This clone was counted a single time. CDR3 sequence (DNA): TGTGCCAGCAGCTTAGTAGCGGTCCTCACCGGGGAGCTGTTTTTT. It codes for CASSLVAVLTGELFF. The gene calls are TRBV7-2 and TRBJ2-2, with D perhaps matching TRBD2 (6 bases). V was cut by 1 base and J by 4 bases, with 10 bases left in between. Germline assignment: CDR1 SGHTA and CDR2 FQGNSA. CDR3 size: 15 residues.

The chain combines TRBV2 with TRBJ2-7; 7 nucleotides line up with TRBD2. V gave up 8 bases and J gave up 5 bases; unmatched junction bases: 6. The V gene's germline CDR1 is SNHLY and CDR2 FYNNEI. CDR3 size: 12 residues. This chain's CDR3 is CASQPGLNEQYF. The CDR3 DNA is TGTGCCAGCCAACCGGGACTAAACGAGCAGTACTTC.

The rearrangement links TRBV6-5 to TRBJ1-1; 7 bases are shared with TRBD1. The CDR3 totals 15 residues. In germline, CDR1 is MNHEY, CDR2 SVGAGI. The V gene end was trimmed by 2 bases and the J gene end by 1 base; junction bases not matched to a gene: 4. CDR3 in amino acids: CASSYRGPENTEAFF. The CDR3 DNA follows: TGTGCCAGCAGTTACAGGGGGCCGGAGAACACTGAAGCTTTCTTT.

The gene calls are TRBV7-2 and TRBJ1-5; D is possibly TRBD1 (5 bases). Trimming left V 3 bases short and J 0 bases short, with 6 bases between. CDR1 and CDR2 (germline): SGHTA, FQGNSA. CDR3 length equals 14 residues. The CDR3 here is CASSFQGSNQPQHF. The CDR3, as DNA: TGTGCCAGCAGCTTCCAGGGTAGCAATCAGCCCCAGCATTTT.

The chain links TRBV5-1 to TRBJ1-1; 12 nucleotides align to TRBD1. The V and J ends lost 1 base and 5 bases, in that order; junction bases with no gene match: 3. The CDR3 is made up of 15 amino acids. Germline-derived CDR1 and CDR2 are SGHRS and YFSETQ. The CDR3 region is CASSLKGQGATEAFF. Here the CDR3 DNA reads TGCGCCAGCAGCTTGAAGGGACAGGGGGCGACTGAAGCTTTCTTT.

The chain links TRBV7-2 to TRBJ2-6; 7 bases align to TRBD1. The trim removed 5 bases at V and 2 bases at J, leaving 9 bases unmatched. Germline V gene sequence: CDR1 SGHTA, CDR2 FQGNSA. The CDR3 consists of 17 residues. The CDR3 reads CASSPRMDRTGANVLTF. The CDR3 DNA follows: TGTGCCAGCAGCCCCCGAATGGACAGGACTGGGGCCAACGTCCTGACTTTC.

Comments on this clone: Additional DNA sequences in this sample encode the identical CDR3. The chain couples TRBV4-1 to TRBJ2-1; D uncertain. The CDR3 has 15 amino acids. The germline V gene encodes CDR1 MGHRA and CDR2 YSYEKL. V dropped 0 bases and J dropped 4 bases, with 10 bases sitting between them. Here the CDR3 reads CASSQDRGGYNEQFF. Written as DNA, the CDR3 is TGCGCCAGCAGCCAAGATCGCGGTGGTTACAATGAGCAGTTCTTC.

This chain uses TRBV5-8 with TRBJ1-5, with no clear D. CDR3 length: 13 amino acids. Germline assignment: CDR1 SGHTS and CDR2 YDEGEE. V lost 4 bases and J 5 bases, leaving 10 bases between the germline ends. For the CDR3, the DNA is TGTGCCAGCAGCGTAGCTATGGATCAGCCCCAGCATTTT. Translating gives CASSVAMDQPQHF.

The chain combines TRBV10-3 with TRBJ2-1; no definite D call. The CDR3 totals 14 residues. With 4 bases removed from V and 3 bases from J, the gap between germline ends came to 10 bases. Per the germline V gene, CDR1 is ENHRY and CDR2 is SYGVKD. The CDR3 nucleotides read TGTGCCATCAGTGGGGCGCCCGGCTACAATGAGCAGTTCTTC. Amino acids: CAISGAPGYNEQFF.

The chain combines TRBV7-9 with TRBJ2-5; D is perhaps TRBD2 (5 bases). The CDR3 contains 16 residues. Germline values: CDR1 SEHNR, CDR2 FQNEAQ (reference sequence). The ends were cut back, 4 bases at V and 5 bases at J, with 20 bases in the middle. The CDR3 protein is CASSSREGFLEETQYF. The DNA for the CDR3 is TGTGCCAGCAGCTCTCGAGAGGGATTCCTCGAGGAGACCCAGTACTTC.

This clone has only a few counts. This chain links TRBV28 with TRBJ2-7; D unresolved. Deletions cut 6 bases from V and 0 bases from J, with 18 bases between. Germline V gene lookup returns CDR1 MDHEN and CDR2 SYDVKM. This CDR3 is 16 amino acids long. The CDR3 reads CASSPTAWIGSYEQYF. CDR3 sequence (DNA): TGTGCCAGCAGCCCTACAGCTTGGATTGGCTCCTACGAGCAGTACTTC.

This sequence joins TRBV19 and TRBJ1-4; TRBD1 matches 10 bases. Germline V gene sequence: CDR1 LNHDA, CDR2 SQIVND (reference sequence). The CDR3 has 16 residues. The V gene end was trimmed by 6 bases and the J gene end by 0 bases; junction bases not matched to a gene: 4. CDR3 nucleotide sequence: TGTGCCAGTAGCGACAGGGGGCCCTCAACTAATGAAAAACTGTTTTTT. This gives the protein CASSDRGPSTNEKLFF.

The V gene is TRBV6-5, the J gene TRBJ1-1; 9 bases map to TRBD1. The germline V gene has CDR1 MNHEY and CDR2 SVGAGI. The CDR3 is 15 amino acids. V trimming: 7 bases; J trimming: 3 bases; junction bases outside the gene matches: 9. CDR3 loop: CASTLDRGGDTEAFF. Here the CDR3 DNA reads TGTGCCAGCACCTTGGACAGGGGAGGCGACACTGAAGCTTTCTTT.

The chain combines TRBV7-9 with TRBJ2-3; the D gene is possibly TRBD2 (5 bases). This CDR3 region has 16 residues. Germline loops: CDR1 SEHNR, CDR2 FQNEAQ (reference sequence). V was cut by 5 bases and J by 3 bases, with 18 bases left in between. DNA for the CDR3: TGTGCCAGCAGCCCCCCGGCCCCCCGGAGGACAGATACGCAGTATTTT. It specifies CASSPPAPRRTDTQYF.

J is TRBJ2-5 and V is TRBV3-1 (or the pseudogene TRBV3-2); 11 bases map to TRBD2. V lost 0 bases and J lost 5; bases outside the gene matches: 11. Germline V CDR1 and CDR2: LGHDT, YNNKEL (reference sequence). This CDR3 region has 18 residues. The CDR3 here is CASSQEIGSGGALETQYF. DNA for the CDR3: TGTGCCAGCAGCCAAGAAATTGGTAGCGGGGGGGCGTTGGAGACCCAGTACTTC.

V and J are TRBV18 and TRBJ2-5; D remains unclear. Per germline, CDR1 KGHSH and CDR2 LQKENI. V dropped 4 bases and J dropped 0 bases, with 6 bases sitting between them. The CDR3 is 13 residues long. The CDR3: CASSQRHQETQYF. The CDR3 nucleotides read TGTGCCAGCTCACAGCGACACCAAGAGACCCAGTACTTC.

The V gene is TRBV19, the J gene TRBJ1-5, with 7 bases identical to TRBD1. J lost 0 bases, V lost 11 bases, and 10 bases had no gene match. This CDR3 has 15 residues. From germline, CDR1 is LNHDA and CDR2 SQIVND (reference sequence). The CDR3 DNA reads as TGTGCCGCCAAATCGACAGGGCCTAGCAATCAGCCCCAGCATTTT. It yields the protein CAAKSTGPSNQPQHF.

V and J are TRBV7-2 and TRBJ1-2; 9 positions match TRBD1. Per the germline V gene, CDR1 is SGHTA and CDR2 is FQGNSA. The CDR3 has 15 residues. Trimming cost V 5 bases and J 6 bases; bases outside gene matches: 10. In DNA, the CDR3 is TGTGCCAGCAGCACAAGTCCCGGGACAGGGAATGGCTACACCTTC. Residues: CASSTSPGTGNGYTF.

The chain couples TRBV6-2 or TRBV6-3 to TRBJ1-2, with 8 nucleotides matching TRBD1. CDR1 is MNHEY, CDR2 SVGEGT, per germline. J gave up 6 bases and V 4 bases, and 13 bases lay outside the gene matches. The CDR3 is made up of 16 amino acids. Here the CDR3 DNA reads TGTGCCAGCAGTTCCTCTCCCCGGACAGGGTGGAATGGCTACACCTTC. Translated: CASSSSPRTGWNGYTF.